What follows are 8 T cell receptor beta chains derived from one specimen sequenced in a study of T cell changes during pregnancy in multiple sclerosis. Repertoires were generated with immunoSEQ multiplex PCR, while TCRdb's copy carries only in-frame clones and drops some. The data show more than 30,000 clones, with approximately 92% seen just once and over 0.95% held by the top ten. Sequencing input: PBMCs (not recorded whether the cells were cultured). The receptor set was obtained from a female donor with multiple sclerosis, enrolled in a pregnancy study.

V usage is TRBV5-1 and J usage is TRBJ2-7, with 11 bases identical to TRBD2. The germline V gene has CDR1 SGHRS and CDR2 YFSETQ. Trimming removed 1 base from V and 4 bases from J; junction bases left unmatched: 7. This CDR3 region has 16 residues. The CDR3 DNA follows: TGCGCCAGCAGCTTGTCTTCGACTAGCGGGACTTACGAGCAGTACTTC. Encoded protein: CASSLSSTSGTYEQYF.

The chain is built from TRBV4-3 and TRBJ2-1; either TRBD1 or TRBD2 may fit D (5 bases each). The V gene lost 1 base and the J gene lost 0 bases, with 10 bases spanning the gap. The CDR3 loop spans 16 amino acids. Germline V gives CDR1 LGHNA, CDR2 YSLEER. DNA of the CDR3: TGCGCCAGCAGCCAAGCTTGGGGGAGCTCCTACAATGAGCAGTTCTTC. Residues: CASSQAWGSSYNEQFF.

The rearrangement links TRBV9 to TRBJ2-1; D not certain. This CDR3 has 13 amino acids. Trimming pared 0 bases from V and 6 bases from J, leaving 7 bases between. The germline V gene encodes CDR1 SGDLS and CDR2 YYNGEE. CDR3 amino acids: CASSVARVNEQFF. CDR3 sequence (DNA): TGTGCCAGCAGCGTAGCTAGGGTCAATGAGCAGTTCTTC.

In nucleotides, the CDR3 is TGTGCCAGCAGCTTTCGCACAGATACGCAGTATTTT. Its protein is CASSFRTDTQYF. The genes are TRBV11-2 and TRBJ2-3; no reliable D call. Trimming shortened V by 3 bases and J by 1 base, and 2 bases separated the two germline ends. Germline V lookup: CDR1 SGHAT, CDR2 FQNNGV. CDR3 length equals 12 residues. Full variable domain (outside the CDR3, taken from reference TRBV11-2 and TRBJ2-3): EAGVAQSPRYKIIEKRQSVAFWCNPISGHATLYWYQQILGQGPKLLIQFQNNGVVDDSQLPKDRFSAERLKGVDSTLKIQPAKLEDSAVYLCASSFRTDTQYFGPGTRLTVL.

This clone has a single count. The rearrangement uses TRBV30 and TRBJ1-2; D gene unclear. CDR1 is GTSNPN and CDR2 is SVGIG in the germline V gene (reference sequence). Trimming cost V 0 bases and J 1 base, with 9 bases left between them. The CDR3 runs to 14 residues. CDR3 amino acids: CAWSVHPSNYGYTF. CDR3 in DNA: TGTGCCTGGAGTGTACACCCAAGTAACTATGGCTACACCTTC.

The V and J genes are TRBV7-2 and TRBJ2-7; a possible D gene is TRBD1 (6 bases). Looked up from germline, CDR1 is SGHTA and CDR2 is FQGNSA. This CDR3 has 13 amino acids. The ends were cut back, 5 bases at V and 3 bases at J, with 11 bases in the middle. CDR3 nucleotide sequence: TGTGCCAGCAGCCCCCACAGGGACTACGAGCAGTACTTC. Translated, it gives CASSPHRDYEQYF.

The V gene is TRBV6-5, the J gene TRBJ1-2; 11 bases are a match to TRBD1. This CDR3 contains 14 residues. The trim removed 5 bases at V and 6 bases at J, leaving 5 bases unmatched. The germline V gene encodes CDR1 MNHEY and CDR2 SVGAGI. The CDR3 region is CASSAGDRGNGYTF. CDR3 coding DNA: TGTGCCAGCAGTGCCGGGGACAGGGGGAATGGCTACACCTTC.

The DNA for the CDR3 is TGTGCCAGCACCTTGCCTCAGGGATCTGGCTACACCTTC. This sequence encodes CASTLPQGSGYTF. V is TRBV28 and J is TRBJ1-2; TRBD1 might be the D (5 bases). Germline CDR1 is MDHEN and CDR2 is SYDVKM. V was shortened by 7 bases and J by 7 bases, with 16 bases between the two germline ends. The CDR3 spans 13 residues.